The next 9 T cell receptor beta chains were all read from a single sample in a study of human T cells and chemical hapten exposure. Time point: patch test 3, about 24 weeks after DPC sensitization. Documented treatment: therapeutic diphenylcyclopropenone sensitization with weekly scalp DPC. Each CDR3 protein gets one entry after TCRdb re-called the RACE reads with MiXCR. The profile shows tens of thousands of distinct CDR3 sequences, less than 14% of them singletons. Sequenced here: whole blood, sampled in connection with sensitization to the hapten diphenylcyclopropenone (DPC). The receptors stem from a woman aged 45-65 years with alopecia areata. Some clones in this sample may be carry-over from other donors' samples.

This clonotype was seen at least ten times. V and J are TRBV2 and TRBJ2-1; D unresolved. In germline, CDR1 is SNHLY, CDR2 FYNNEI. V lost 6 bases and J lost 6, with 9 bases in between. The CDR3 loop spans 12 amino acids. CDR3: CASRVLGNEQFF. Written as DNA, the CDR3 is TGTGCCAGCAGAGTACTTGGCAATGAGCAGTTCTTC. Based on the CDR3 plus reference TRBV2 and TRBJ2-1, the full variable domain is EPEVTQTPSHQVTQMGQEVILRCVPISNHLYFYWYRQILGQKVEFLVSFYNNEISEKSEIFDDQFSVERPDGSNFTLKIRSTKLEDSAMYFCASRVLGNEQFFGPGTRLTVL.

At least ten counts were recorded for this clonotype. The V and J genes are TRBV7-9 and TRBJ2-1, with unresolved D. CDR3 length: 14 amino acids. Per the germline V gene, CDR1 is SEHNR and CDR2 is FQNEAQ (reference sequence). The V and J ends lost 5 bases and 0 bases respectively, with 8 bases between them. The CDR3 protein is CASSLSSSYNEQFF. The CDR3 region has the DNA TGTGCCAGCAGCCTGTCGAGCTCCTACAATGAGCAGTTCTTC.

The chain carries TRBV7-2 and TRBJ2-7; TRBD1 might be the D (6 bases). Germline V gives CDR1 SGHTA, CDR2 FQGNSA. Trimming left V 5 bases short and J 6 bases short, with 14 bases between. This CDR3 is 13 amino acids long. CDR3 protein: CASSPRGAFEQYF. The DNA for the CDR3 is TGTGCCAGCAGCCCCAGGGGCGCCTTCGAGCAGTACTTC.

This clonotype was recorded at least ten times. The chain combines TRBV9 with TRBJ2-5; TRBD1 matches 7 bases. V shed 7 bases, J shed 2 bases, and the junction held 8 bases outside the gene matches. The CDR3 length is 14 residues. CDR1 and CDR2 from the germline V gene are SGDLS and YYNGEE. The CDR3 sequence: CASGTVGPQETQYF. In DNA, the CDR3 is TGTGCCAGCGGGACAGTGGGCCCACAAGAGACCCAGTACTTC.

This clonotype was counted only a few times. In DNA, the CDR3 is TGCAGTGCTAGACAGCGGGGGGCTTTGTTCTACGAGCAGTACTTC. Its protein is CSARQRGALFYEQYF. The rearrangement links TRBV20-1 to TRBJ2-7; 9 bases map to TRBD2. The CDR3 extends over 15 amino acids. Per the germline V gene, CDR1 is DFQATT and CDR2 is SNEGSKA (reference sequence). Trimming took 2 bases from V and 3 from J; bases not matched to a gene: 8.

This clonotype appeared many times. The chain has TRBV11-2 and TRBJ2-2; 8 bases agree with TRBD2. CDR1 and CDR2 from the germline V gene are SGHAT and FQNNGV. There are 15 residues in the CDR3. V lost 1 base to trimming and J lost 5 bases; unmatched junction nucleotides: 3. Here the CDR3 reads CASSLAGGGTGELFF. The CDR3 DNA follows: TGTGCCAGCAGCTTAGCGGGAGGGGGGACCGGGGAGCTGTTTTTT.

This clonotype showed up just a few times. The rearrangement joins TRBV29-1 to TRBJ1-5; D remains ambiguous. This CDR3 is 12 amino acids long. Trimming removed 6 bases at V and 0 bases at J, with 6 bases between. CDR1 and CDR2 from the germline V gene are SQVTM and ANQGSEA. The CDR3, as DNA: TGCAGCGTCCAGGTTAGCAATCAGCCCCAGCATTTT. It specifies CSVQVSNQPQHF.

This clonotype was counted many times. The chain combines TRBV12-3 or TRBV12-4 with TRBJ2-1; TRBD2 agrees at 13 bases. The CDR3 covers 13 residues. V shed 5 bases, J shed 9 bases, and the junction held 1 base outside the gene matches. The CDR3 DNA follows: TGTGCCAGCAGTCGGACTAGCGGGAGTGAGCAGTTCTTC. It yields the protein CASSRTSGSEQFF.

This clonotype was picked up many times. This chain connects TRBV12-3 or TRBV12-4 to TRBJ1-2; D is unresolved. V lost 2 bases to trimming and J lost 12 bases, with 10 bases between them. The CDR3 is 11 amino acids. DNA for the CDR3: TGTGCCAGCAGTTTACGAGAGATCCACACCTTC. Translation gives CASSLREIHTF.